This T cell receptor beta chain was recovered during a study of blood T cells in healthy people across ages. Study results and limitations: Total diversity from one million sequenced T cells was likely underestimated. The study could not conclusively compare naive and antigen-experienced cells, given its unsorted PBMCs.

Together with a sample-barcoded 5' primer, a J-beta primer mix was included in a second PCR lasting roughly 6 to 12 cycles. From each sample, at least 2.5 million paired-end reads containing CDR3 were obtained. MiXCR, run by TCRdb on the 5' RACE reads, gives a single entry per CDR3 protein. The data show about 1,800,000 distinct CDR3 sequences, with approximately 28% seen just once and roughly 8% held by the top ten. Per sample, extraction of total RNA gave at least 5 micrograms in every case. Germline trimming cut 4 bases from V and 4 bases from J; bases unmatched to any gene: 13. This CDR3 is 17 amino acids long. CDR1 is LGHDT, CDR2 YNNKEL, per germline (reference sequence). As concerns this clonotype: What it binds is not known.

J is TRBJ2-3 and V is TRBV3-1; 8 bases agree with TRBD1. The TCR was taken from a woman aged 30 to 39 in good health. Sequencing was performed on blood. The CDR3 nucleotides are TGTGCCAGCAGCCTCCACTCAGGGGGCTTGAGCGCAGATACGCAGTATTTT. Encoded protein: CASSLHSGGLSADTQYF.